This T cell receptor (beta chain) was obtained from a study of T cells expressing NK-cell markers. In the study overall: Obtained from sorted CD3+CD56+NKG2C+, CD3+CD56+NKG2C- and CD3+CD56-NKG2C+ T cells were the TCR beta repertoires. Sequencing covered eight donors, seven HCMV-seropositive and one seronegative. General study findings and limits: There were four donors in whom these clonotypes also led the CD3+CD56-NKG2C+ fraction. As a fraction of CD8+ T cells, dominant NKG2C+ clonotypes reached about 1.0-7.5% in about six donors.

A word on this clonotype: No antigen is known for it.

Looked up from germline, CDR1 is SGHAT and CDR2 is FQNNGV. This CDR3 contains 14 residues. TCRdb reprocessed the 5' RACE reads; each CDR3 protein has one entry and no DNA is given. The sample data list 250,000 or so distinct CDR3 sequences. What was sequenced was blood T cells: a sorted CD56 or NKG2C T cell subset, CD4+ or CD8+ T cells, or bulk PBMC T cells (not recorded which). V usage is TRBV11-2 and J usage is TRBJ1-2; TCRdb indicates TRBD1, and absent DNA this call remains unverified. The clonotype originates from a woman between 18 and 75 years old in good health. The CDR3 sequence: CASSSLRSGDGYTF.